The clone carrying this T cell receptor beta chain is judged medium-sized (0.01 to 0.1%). Antigen unknown. TCRdb's table, derived via immunoSEQ multiplex PCR, lists solely in-frame clones and lacks some. The data show just over 9,500 clones, about three quarters seen once. This record belongs to a study of PD-1 blockade in classical Hodgkin lymphoma. Time point defined: cycle 4 day 1 (C4D1), after five to seven weeks of nivolumab. All patients relapsed after autologous stem cell transplantation, and brentuximab vedotin exposure varied. Magnetic negative selection served to purify CD4+ T cells out of PBMCs that had been thawed. Whole-study results and caveats: With CD4+ cells, TCR diversity rose significantly by C4D1, but not with CD8+ cells. Healthy donors reportedly exceeded newly diagnosed patients in baseline TCR diversity. Complete responders matched newly diagnosed patients in baseline diversity.

This TCR came from a human donor with classical Hodgkin lymphoma. Sequenced here: CD4+ T cells from blood, sampled before the fourth cycle of nivolumab.

CDR3 sequence reads: CASRAPSGTGELFF. The DNA of the CDR3 is TGTGCCAGTAGAGCCCCCTCCGGGACCGGGGAGCTGTTTTTT. The chain is built from TRBV19 and TRBJ2-2; no clear D gene. This CDR3 is 14 amino acids long. V lost 6 bases and J lost 5, with 13 bases in between. Germline V gives CDR1 LNHDA, CDR2 SQIVND (reference sequence). Full variable domain (outside the CDR3, taken from reference TRBV19 and TRBJ2-2): DGGITQSPKYLFRKEGQNVTLSCEQNLNHDAMYWYRQDPGQGLRLIYYSQIVNDFQKGDIAEGYSVSREKKESFPLTVTSAQKNPTAFYLCASRAPSGTGELFFGEGSRLTVL.